A single sample is the source of the 7 T cell receptor beta chains below, sequenced in a study of blood T cells in healthy people across ages. Then a second PCR, running roughly 7 to 11 cycles, was carried out with a sample-barcoded 5' primer and a J-beta primer mix. MiXCR, run by TCRdb on the 5' RACE reads, gives a single entry per CDR3 protein. The sample includes nearly 800,000 distinct CDR3 sequences, around a quarter of them seen just once. These data also formed part of another study, on T cells of mothers and their children.

The source material was blood. Receptors originate from a boy under 18 in good health.

As to this clonotype: Its ends do not fully match the called genes, so a read error is possible. V usage is TRBV5-1 and J usage is TRBJ1-4; D is possibly TRBD1 (5 bases). Germline V gene data show CDR1 as SGHRS and CDR2 as YFSETQ. The CDR3 spans 15 residues. The CDR3 region has the DNA TGCGCCAGCTCGCCCCGGGACTTTAATAATGGAAAACTGTTTTTT. Its protein product is CASSPRDFNNGKLFF.

This clonotype was seen a handful of times. The rearrangement links TRBV2 to TRBJ1-1; D call uncertain. From germline, CDR1 is SNHLY and CDR2 FYNNEI. Trimming stripped 4 bases from V and 11 bases from J, with 11 bases between. The CDR3 extends over 11 amino acids. CDR3 region: CASSGGLGAFF. As DNA, the CDR3 is TGTGCCAGCAGTGGGGGTCTAGGGGCTTTCTTT. The full variable domain, completed using reference TRBV2 and TRBJ1-1, is EPEVTQTPSHQVTQMGQEVILRCVPISNHLYFYWYRQILGQKVEFLVSFYNNEISEKSEIFDDQFSVERPDGSNFTLKIRSTKLEDSAMYFCASSGGLGAFFGQGTRLTVV.

This clonotype was seen a single time. This chain connects TRBV15 to TRBJ1-5; 7 positions match TRBD1. From germline, CDR1 is LNHNV and CDR2 YYDKDF (reference sequence). V trimming: 2 bases; J trimming: 6 bases; junction bases outside the gene matches: 10. The CDR3 runs 16 residues. The chain's CDR3 is CATSRLPTGFGQPQHF. The CDR3 DNA sequence: TGTGCCACCAGCAGACTCCCGACAGGGTTTGGTCAGCCCCAGCATTTT.

This clonotype has only a few counts. The chain joins TRBV20-1 to TRBJ1-4; 7 nucleotides align to TRBD1. This CDR3 has 12 residues. V was clipped by 3 bases and J by 8 bases; unmatched bases: 3. Per germline, CDR1 DFQATT and CDR2 SNEGSKA (reference sequence). CDR3 amino acids: CSASEGAEKLFF. The CDR3, as DNA: TGCAGTGCTAGCGAGGGGGCGGAAAAACTGTTTTTT.

The gene calls are TRBV11-1 and TRBJ2-6; D not certain. V lost 3 bases and J 0 bases, leaving 24 bases between the germline ends. This CDR3 has 21 residues. Germline assignment: CDR1 SGHAT and CDR2 FQDESV (reference sequence). Here the CDR3 reads CASSFLRVGTTGVSGANVLTF. CDR3 DNA sequence: TGTGCCAGCAGCTTCCTTCGGGTCGGAACTACTGGGGTCTCTGGGGCCAACGTCCTGACTTTC.

A single count supports this clonotype. The chain couples TRBV29-1 to TRBJ2-1, with D unclear. The CDR3 spans 13 residues. Germline V gene data show CDR1 as SQVTM and CDR2 as ANQGSEA. The V gene lost 5 bases and the J gene lost 3 bases, with 11 bases spanning the gap. Written as DNA, the CDR3 is TGCAGCGTTTCCCGTAATATCTACAATGAGCAGTTCTTC. Amino acid sequence: CSVSRNIYNEQFF.

The rearrangement uses TRBV6-5 and TRBJ1-1; 10 bases are a match to TRBD1. This CDR3 comprises 15 residues. CDR1 and CDR2 (germline): MNHEY, SVGAGI. J gave up 3 bases and V 2 bases, and 3 bases lay outside the gene matches. The CDR3 DNA sequence: TGTGCCAGCAGTTACGGGACAGGGGTGGACACTGAAGCTTTCTTT. Translated: CASSYGTGVDTEAFF.